This T cell receptor (beta chain) appears in the sequencing data of a study of T cell responses to AZD1222 COVID-19 vaccine. Overall study results and limits: In all cases, repertoires were sampled only after the peak T cell response. Two AZD1222 doses significantly raised spike-specific TCR breadth and depth over controls. The study reported that nearly half of spike-specific TCRs target unmutated variant regions. Mostly white British, mostly female donors; authors suggested clonal diversity may be underestimated.

Per germline, CDR1 SEHNR and CDR2 FQNEAQ (reference sequence). Trimming removed 2 bases from V and 5 bases from J, with 7 bases in between. The length of the CDR3 is 14 residues. Worth noting for this clone: Its antigen remains unidentified.

Only in-frame clones appear in the TCRdb table, and some are missing; sequencing was by immunoSEQ multiplex PCR. In the table there are about 120,000 clones, 70% to 90% of which are singletons. This chain joins TRBV7-9 and TRBJ1-6; D call uncertain. This TCR was sampled from an adult in good health. The source was peripheral blood, collected on day 0 of AZD1222 vaccination. CDR3 in DNA: TGTGCCAGCAGCTTAACCGAGAATAATTCACCCCTCCACTTT. Encoded protein: CASSLTENNSPLHF.